This is a list of T cell receptor beta chains from one sample in a study of cytomegalovirus exposure and HLA in healthy donors. Sequencing was performed with immunoSEQ multiplex PCR; in TCRdb, only in-frame clones are kept and a portion is missing. The table counts about 37,000 clones; around 5.9% lies in the top ten. Sequencing was done on a sample of PBMCs. The source is a human donor in good health. The CDR3 runs from the conserved cysteine through the conserved F or W. D genes are given only for firm matches.

CDR3 length,V gene,J gene,D gene,CDR3 protein,CDR3 DNA
13,TRBV29-1,TRBJ2-7,TRBD1,CSVAGGSSYEQYF,TGCAGCGTTGCAGGGGGAAGTTCCTACGAGCAGTACTTC
14,TRBV19,TRBJ1-2,-,CASSIAGANYGYTF,TGTGCCAGTAGTATAGCAGGGGCTAACTATGGCTACACCTTC
13,TRBV29-1,TRBJ1-1,-,CSVEKGANTEAFF,TGCAGCGTTGAGAAGGGAGCCAACACTGAAGCTTTCTTT
15,TRBV11-1,TRBJ2-2,-,CASSSTRLNTGELFF,TGTGCCAGCAGCTCTACTAGGTTGAACACCGGGGAGCTGTTTTTT
15,TRBV9,TRBJ2-1,-,CASSVGTESYNEQFF,TGTGCCAGCAGCGTAGGGACAGAGTCCTACAATGAGCAGTTCTTC
15,TRBV5-6,TRBJ2-7,-,CASSREPDSAYEQYF,TGTGCCAGCAGCCGAGAGCCGGACAGTGCCTACGAGCAGTACTTC
15,TRBV28,TRBJ1-6,TRBD1,CASRAGNRGNSPLHF,TGTGCCAGCAGGGCGGGAAACAGGGGAAATTCACCCCTCCACTTT
14,TRBV18,TRBJ1-5,-,CASSPIREGQPQHF,TGTGCCAGCTCACCAATCAGGGAGGGCCAGCCCCAGCATTTT
12,TRBV5-1,TRBJ1-2,-,CASSPELGGYTF,TGCGCCAGCAGCCCGGAGCTGGGTGGCTACACCTTC
15,TRBV9,TRBJ1-2,-,CASSADFKGDYGYTF,TGTGCCAGCAGCGCGGACTTTAAGGGAGACTATGGCTACACCTTC
14,TRBV6-1,TRBJ1-1,TRBD1,CASSISRDRLEAFF,TGTGCCAGCAGCATATCCCGGGACAGGCTTGAAGCTTTCTTT
13,TRBV30,TRBJ1-1,-,CAWNEVVNTEAFF,TGTGCCTGGAACGAGGTGGTTAACACTGAAGCTTTCTTT
14,TRBV7-8,TRBJ1-4,TRBD1,CASSFGQGEEKLFF,TGTGCCAGCAGCTTTGGACAGGGCGAAGAAAAACTGTTTTTT
15,TRBV7-9,TRBJ2-7,TRBD1,CASSPRDRAPYEQYF,TGTGCCAGCAGCCCCCGGGACAGAGCCCCCTACGAGCAGTACTTC
17,TRBV25-1,TRBJ2-1,TRBD1,CASSDWPGQGKLNEQFF,TGTGCCAGCAGTGATTGGCCGGGACAGGGTAAATTGAATGAGCAGTTCTTC
13,TRBV28,TRBJ1-6,-,CASSRQYNSPLHF,TGTGCCAGCAGCCGACAGTATAATTCACCCCTCCACTTT
14,TRBV5-8,TRBJ1-1,-,CASRRGGRGTEAFF,TGTGCCAGCAGGAGGGGCGGGAGAGGTACTGAAGCTTTCTTT
15,TRBV28,TRBJ2-1,TRBD2,CASSSGGPSYNEQFF,TGTGCCAGCAGTAGCGGGGGGCCCTCCTACAATGAGCAGTTCTTC
14,TRBV6-5,TRBJ2-1,TRBD2,CASSTSGVDYEQFF,TGTGCCAGTTCAACTAGCGGGGTTGATTATGAGCAGTTCTTC
15,TRBV7-3,TRBJ2-1,-,CASSLNRDSYNEQFF,TGTGCCAGCAGCTTAAACAGGGACTCCTACAATGAGCAGTTCTTC
14,TRBV5-6,TRBJ2-7,TRBD1,CASSPTGVTYEQYF,TGTGCCAGCAGTCCGACAGGGGTTACCTACGAGCAGTACTTC
14,TRBV6-1,TRBJ1-5,-,CASSEATGRQPQHF,TGTGCCAGCAGTGAAGCTACAGGGCGGCAGCCCCAGCATTTT
15,TRBV19,TRBJ1-2,-,CASSSGHDYWWGYTF,TGTGCCAGTAGCTCCGGACACGATTACTGGTGGGGCTACACCTTC
13,TRBV19,TRBJ1-4,TRBD1,CASSYRGGEKLFF,TGTGCCAGTAGCTACAGGGGTGGCGAAAAACTGTTTTTT
11,TRBV6-6,TRBJ1-4,-,CASKTDEKLFF,TGTGCCAGCAAAACGGATGAAAAACTGTTTTTT
15,TRBV11-3,TRBJ2-1,-,CASSLGRGLLNEQFF,TGTGCCAGCAGCTTGGGGCGGGGGCTTCTCAATGAGCAGTTCTTC
15,TRBV6-1,TRBJ1-6,-,CASSETGGTNSPLHF,TGTGCCAGCAGTGAGACAGGCGGAACTAACTCACCCCTCCACTTT
18,TRBV7-2,TRBJ1-6,TRBD1,CASSTSSRTGTYNSPLHF,TGTGCCAGCAGCACATCTTCCAGGACAGGGACCTATAATTCACCCCTCCACTTT
16,TRBV25-1,TRBJ2-1,TRBD2,CASSDLSGATYNEQFF,TGTGCCAGCAGTGACTTAAGCGGGGCGACTTACAATGAGCAGTTCTTC
15,TRBV29-1,TRBJ2-3,-,CSVGGGGLGTDTQYF,TGCAGCGTTGGAGGGGGGGGGCTTGGCACAGATACGCAGTATTTT
13,TRBV15,TRBJ1-2,-,CATSSRGALGYTF,TGTGCCACCAGCTCTCGGGGGGCGCTTGGCTACACCTTC
15,TRBV4-1,TRBJ2-7,-,CASSQGTSSDYEQYF,TGCGCCAGCAGCCAGGGGACAAGTTCCGACTACGAGCAGTACTTC
15,TRBV5-1,TRBJ1-4,-,CASSLAAGYGEKLFF,TGCGCCAGCAGCTTGGCGGCAGGCTATGGGGAAAAACTGTTTTTT
15,TRBV4-2,TRBJ2-3,-,CASSLVTRRTDTQYF,TGTGCCAGCAGCCTCGTGACCAGGCGCACAGATACGCAGTATTTT
13,TRBV29-1,TRBJ1-4,-,CSVLRDSVEKLFF,TGCAGCGTTCTCAGGGATAGTGTGGAAAAACTGTTTTTT
12,TRBV7-9,TRBJ1-1,-,CASIQENTEAFF,TGTGCCAGCATCCAGGAGAACACTGAAGCTTTCTTT
15,TRBV19,TRBJ2-5,-,CASSIEPGPVETQYF,TGTGCCAGTAGTATAGAACCAGGGCCGGTGGAGACCCAGTACTTC
14,TRBV6-5,TRBJ2-1,-,CASTRESSYNEQFF,TGTGCCAGCACCAGGGAATCTTCCTACAATGAGCAGTTCTTC
13,TRBV4-1,TRBJ1-1,-,CASSQGGNTEAFF,TGCGCCAGCAGCCAAGGAGGGAACACTGAAGCTTTCTTT
13,TRBV18,TRBJ2-5,-,CASSPQGGEAQYF,TGTGCCAGCTCACCTCAGGGTGGAGAGGCCCAGTACTTC
12,TRBV2,TRBJ1-4,-,CASSRTGEKLFF,TGTGCCAGCAGTAGGACTGGAGAAAAACTGTTTTTT
14,TRBV29-1,TRBJ1-1,-,CSVGRDTDGTEAFF,TGCAGCGTTGGCCGGGACACGGATGGCACTGAAGCTTTCTTT
18,TRBV19,TRBJ2-4,TRBD2,CATALGTSVGRTKNIQYF,TGTGCCACCGCGCTCGGGACTAGCGTTGGTCGGACCAAAAACATTCAGTACTTC
15,TRBV2,TRBJ1-1,-,CASSPRGGGNTEAFF,TGTGCCAGCAGTCCAAGGGGAGGGGGGAACACTGAAGCTTTCTTT
11,TRBV7-3,TRBJ1-1,-,CASSQGTEAFF,TGTGCCAGCAGCCAGGGGACTGAAGCTTTCTTT
17,TRBV7-9,TRBJ1-1,TRBD1,CASSLVPGQGRRTEAFF,TGTGCCAGCAGCTTAGTTCCGGGACAGGGGCGCCGGACTGAAGCTTTCTTT
13,TRBV28,TRBJ1-1,-,CASRQDSNTEAFF,TGTGCCAGCAGACAGGACAGCAACACTGAAGCTTTCTTT
16,TRBV7-8,TRBJ1-1,TRBD1,CASSLLGQVGETEAFF,TGTGCCAGCAGCTTACTGGGACAGGTGGGAGAAACTGAAGCTTTCTTT
13,TRBV2,TRBJ1-1,-,CASSGAMGTEAFF,TGTGCCAGCAGTGGGGCTATGGGCACTGAAGCTTTCTTT
14,TRBV9,TRBJ2-7,TRBD1,CASSTLDRTGEQYF,TGTGCCAGCAGCACCCTGGACAGGACCGGGGAGCAGTACTTC
13,TRBV30,TRBJ1-1,-,CAWSREVNTEDFF,TGTGCCTGGAGTAGGGAGGTGAACACTGAAGATTTCTTT
15,TRBV4-1,TRBJ2-7,TRBD2,CASSPATSGAYEQYF,TGCGCCAGCAGCCCGGCGACTAGCGGAGCCTACGAGCAGTACTTC
15,TRBV6-1,TRBJ2-7,TRBD2,CASRATSGATYEQYF,TGTGCCAGCAGGGCGACTAGCGGGGCCACCTACGAGCAGTACTTC
16,TRBV30,TRBJ1-4,-,CAWSVGHVTTNEKLFF,TGTGCCTGGAGTGTAGGACACGTAACAACTAATGAAAAACTGTTTTTT
14,TRBV7-9,TRBJ1-1,-,CASSSLSGGLEAFF,TGTGCCAGCAGCTCCCTATCCGGGGGTCTTGAAGCTTTCTTT